This T cell receptor beta chain was identified in a study of blood T cell repertoires in COVID-19. At the level of the study: COVID-19 samples collected from the United States, Italy and Spain covered acute and convalescent phases.

The germline gives CDR1 MNHEY, CDR2 SMNVEV (reference sequence). Trimming left V 2 bases short and J 2 bases short, with 7 bases between. The length of the CDR3 is 14 residues. In the authors' workflow: Amplification of reference gene primers was used by the study to estimate nucleated cell counts. TCRdb keeps only in-frame clones here, not all; method: immunoSEQ multiplex PCR. The DNA was the basis for D and trimming; V, J and clone size are from that table. The data contain about 75,000 clones, 75% to 85% of them singletons. Sample: peripheral blood. The TCR sequence derives from a woman aged 80 or over with active or convalescent COVID-19. This chain links TRBV27 with TRBJ1-5, with D tentatively TRBD1 (6 bases). The CDR3 region is CASSLQGRNQPQHF. The CDR3 DNA follows: TGTGCCAGCAGTTTACAGGGGCGCAATCAGCCCCAGCATTTT.